Below are 19 T cell receptor beta chains sequenced from a single sample in a study of control samples from healthy donors and cancer patients. Measured with immunoSEQ multiplex PCR; TCRdb has only the in-frame clones, and not every one. The top ten clones hold roughly 1.6% of a sample with some 200,000 clones, 91% of them seen once. Sequencing was done on a sample of blood. These receptors were collected from a woman aged 30 to 39 in good health.

The genes are TRBV6-1 and TRBJ1-1; D perhaps matches TRBD1 (6 bases). The germline V gene encodes CDR1 MNHNS and CDR2 SASEGT. CDR3 length equals 15 residues. V lost 1 base to trimming and J lost 3 bases, with 12 bases between them. The CDR3 coding sequence is TGTGCCAGCAGTGAAGAGAGGGGGGGGTACACTGAAGCTTTCTTT. Translation: CASSEERGGYTEAFF.

V gene TRBV29-1 combines with J gene TRBJ1-2; D is unclear. Per germline, CDR1 SQVTM and CDR2 ANQGSEA. The CDR3 consists of 12 residues. The V end was cut by 2 bases, the J end by 4 bases, with 8 bases between. The CDR3 protein is CSVETGSYGYTF. In DNA, the CDR3 is TGCAGCGTTGAAACCGGTAGCTATGGCTACACCTTC.

With regard to this clone: Germline and junction disagree at one end, which may indicate a read error. The chain employs TRBV6-4 and TRBJ1-4, with no clear D. Per germline, CDR1 MRHNA and CDR2 SNTAGT. The CDR3 sequence is 13 residues long. The CDR3 sequence is CASSESANEKLVF. The CDR3 bases are TGTGCCAGCAGTGAATCGGCTAATGAAAAACTGGTTTTT.

J is TRBJ2-5 and V is TRBV9; D unresolved. The germline V and J ends were trimmed by 1 base and 5 bases, with 12 bases remaining between them. The CDR3 covers 14 residues. CDR1 is SGDLS and CDR2 is YYNGEE in the germline V gene. CDR3 nucleotide sequence: TGTGCCAGCAGCGTACCCGGAACGGGTGAGACCCAGTACTTC. This gives the protein CASSVPGTGETQYF.

Regarding this clone: Other DNA sequences of this sample code for an identical CDR3. V is TRBV12-3 or TRBV12-4 and J is TRBJ1-2; no definite D call. Trimming removed 1 base at V and 5 bases at J, with 2 bases between. The CDR3 runs to 11 residues. The CDR3 spells CASSLGYGYTF. DNA of the CDR3: TGTGCCAGCAGTTTAGGATATGGCTACACCTTC.

This clone was found once. The genes are TRBV12-3 or TRBV12-4 and TRBJ2-7; D is tentatively TRBD1 or TRBD2 (6 bases each). V gave up 8 bases and J gave up 2 bases, with 10 bases separating them. The CDR3 contains 12 residues. CDR3 nucleotide sequence: TGTGCCAGCCGAGGGGGGCCCTACGAGCAGTACTTC. Its protein product is CASRGGPYEQYF.

This sequence joins TRBV7-2 and TRBJ2-7; D is uncertain. Germline assignment: CDR1 SGHTA and CDR2 FQGNSA. Between the trimmed V and J ends, which lost 5 bases and 0 bases, there was a span of 2 bases. The CDR3 is made up of 11 amino acids. The CDR3, as DNA: TGTGCCAGCAGCCCCTCCTACGAGCAGTACTTC. Translated, it gives CASSPSYEQYF.

This sequence joins TRBV7-9 and TRBJ2-1, with 11 nucleotides matching TRBD2. Germline V gene lookup returns CDR1 SEHNR and CDR2 FQNEAQ (reference sequence). This CDR3 is built from 15 residues. J lost 10 bases, V lost 2 bases, and 7 bases had no gene match. The CDR3 DNA sequence: TGTGCCAGCAGCTTATGGATTAGCGGGAGGGAGGAGCAGTTCTTC. Its protein product is CASSLWISGREEQFF.

V usage is TRBV6-4 and J usage is TRBJ2-3, with D tentatively TRBD1 or TRBD2 (6 bases each). Between the trimmed V and J ends, which lost 2 bases and 2 bases, there was a span of 8 bases. The CDR3 totals 14 residues. Per germline, CDR1 MRHNA and CDR2 SNTAGT. CDR3 residues: CASSDRGDTDTQYF. DNA of the CDR3: TGTGCCAGCAGTGACAGGGGGGACACAGATACGCAGTATTTT.

A word on this clone: This CDR3 is also generated by other DNA sequences in the sample. The chain uses TRBV19 and TRBJ2-3, with D perhaps TRBD1 (5 bases). CDR3 length equals 12 residues. Germline V gene sequence: CDR1 LNHDA, CDR2 SQIVND (reference sequence). V lost 8 bases and J lost 1, with 7 bases in between. For the CDR3, the DNA is TGTGCCAGTTCAGGGCGCACAGATACGCAGTATTTT. Its translation: CASSGRTDTQYF.

This clone was observed a handful of times. The chain employs TRBV6-2 or TRBV6-3 and TRBJ2-6; D gene uncertain. In germline, CDR1 is MNHEY, CDR2 SVGEGT. The CDR3 consists of 14 residues. The V gene lost 3 bases and the J gene lost 3 bases, with 6 bases spanning the gap. CDR3: CASSYTSGANVLTF. The CDR3 DNA follows: TGTGCCAGCAGTTATACCAGTGGGGCCAACGTCCTGACTTTC.

As regards this clone: A much larger clone lies one base from this, so it may be a read error. Other DNA sequences in the same sample also yield this CDR3. The J gene is TRBJ2-1, the V gene TRBV10-3; 12 nucleotides match TRBD2. V lost 8 bases and J lost 7; bases outside the gene matches: 0. The CDR3 runs to 12 residues. Germline V CDR1 and CDR2: ENHRY, SYGVKD. The CDR3 spells CAIGLAGNEQFF. As DNA, the CDR3 is TGTGCCATCGGACTAGCGGGGAATGAGCAGTTCTTC.

The chain links TRBV5-5 to TRBJ2-1; 9 positions match TRBD2. The CDR3 has 15 residues. Trimming cost V 0 bases and J 6 bases; bases outside gene matches: 4. Per germline, CDR1 SGHKS and CDR2 YYEKEE (reference sequence). CDR3 protein: CASSLGTSVVNEQFF. The CDR3 bases are TGTGCCAGCAGCTTGGGGACTAGCGTCGTCAATGAGCAGTTCTTC.

This clone was counted a single time. The chain joins TRBV5-6 to TRBJ2-3, with 7 bases identical to TRBD2. Looked up from germline, CDR1 is SGHDT and CDR2 is YYEEEE. The junction had 4 bases not matched to a gene; V was cut back by 5 bases and J by 1 base. The CDR3 extends over 14 amino acids. The CDR3 here is CASRVRGGTDTQYF. The CDR3 region has the DNA TGTGCCAGCAGGGTACGGGGGGGCACAGATACGCAGTATTTT.

The chain employs TRBV27 and TRBJ1-5, with D hard to call. CDR3 length: 13 residues. From germline, CDR1 is MNHEY and CDR2 SMNVEV (reference sequence). Trimming pared 0 bases from V and 3 bases from J, leaving 3 bases between. CDR3 nucleotides: TGTGCCAGCAGTTTATCCCCCAATCAGCCCCAGCATTTT. Translated, it gives CASSLSPNQPQHF.

In its sample, this clone was seen once. This chain links TRBV4-2 with TRBJ1-6, with unresolved D. V lost 3 bases and J lost 5, with 11 bases in between. Germline V lookup: CDR1 LGHNA, CDR2 YNFKEQ. The CDR3 has 15 amino acids. CDR3 nucleotides: TGTGCCAGCAGCCATATCGACGGGGATAATTCACCCCTCCACTTT. It is translated as CASSHIDGDNSPLHF.

The CDR3 loop reads CASSDRAGANVLTF. The CDR3 coding sequence is TGTGCCAGCAGTGACAGGGCTGGGGCCAACGTCCTGACTTTC. The chain has TRBV6-1 and TRBJ2-6, with D possibly TRBD1 on 5 matching bases. V was shortened by 3 bases and J by 2 bases, with 5 bases between the two germline ends. The V gene's germline CDR1 is MNHNS and CDR2 SASEGT. The CDR3 is 14 amino acids.

The chain combines TRBV27 with TRBJ1-3; D may be TRBD1 (6 bases). Trimming removed 5 bases from V and 2 bases from J, with 13 bases in between. Germline V gene data show CDR1 as MNHEY and CDR2 as SMNVEV (reference sequence). The CDR3 is 15 residues long. This chain's CDR3 is CASSPTGTTGNTIYF. In nucleotides, the CDR3 is TGTGCCAGCAGTCCCACCGGGACAACTGGAAACACCATATATTTT.

The chain is built from TRBV6-2 or TRBV6-3 and TRBJ2-3; the match to TRBD2 covers 7 bases. The junction had 11 bases not matched to a gene; V was cut back by 5 bases and J by 0 bases. Germline V lookup: CDR1 MNHEY, CDR2 SVGEGT. This CDR3 has 17 amino acids. This chain's CDR3 is CASSAGTIGVSTDTQYF. The CDR3 bases are TGTGCCAGCAGTGCCGGGACTATCGGAGTTAGCACAGATACGCAGTATTTT.